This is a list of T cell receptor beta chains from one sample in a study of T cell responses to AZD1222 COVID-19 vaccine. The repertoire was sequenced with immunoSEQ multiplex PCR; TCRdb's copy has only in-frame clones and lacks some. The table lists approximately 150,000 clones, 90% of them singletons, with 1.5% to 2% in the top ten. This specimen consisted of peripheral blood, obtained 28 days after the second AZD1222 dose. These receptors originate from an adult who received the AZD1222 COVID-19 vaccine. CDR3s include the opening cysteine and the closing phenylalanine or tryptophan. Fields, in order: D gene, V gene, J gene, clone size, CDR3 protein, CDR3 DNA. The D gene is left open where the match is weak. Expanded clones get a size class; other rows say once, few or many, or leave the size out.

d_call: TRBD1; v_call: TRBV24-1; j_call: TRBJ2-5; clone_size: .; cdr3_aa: CATSDNGQGKETQYF; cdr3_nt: TGTGCCACCAGTGACAATGGACAGGGGAAAGAGACCCAGTACTTC
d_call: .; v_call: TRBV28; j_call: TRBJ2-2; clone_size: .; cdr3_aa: CASRGGKSTGELFF; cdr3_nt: TGTGCCAGTCGAGGGGGAAAGAGCACCGGGGAGCTGTTTTTT
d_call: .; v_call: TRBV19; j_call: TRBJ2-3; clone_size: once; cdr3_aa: CASSYAGLRTDTQYF; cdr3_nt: TGTGCCAGTAGTTACGCGGGATTACGCACAGATACGCAGTATTTT
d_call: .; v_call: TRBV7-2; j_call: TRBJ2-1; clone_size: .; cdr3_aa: CASSQTAGQRRYNEQFF; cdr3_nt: TGTGCCAGCAGTCAGACGGCAGGACAGAGGAGGTACAATGAGCAGTTCTTC
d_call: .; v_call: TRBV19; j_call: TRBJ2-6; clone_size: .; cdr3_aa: CASSSFASGANVLTF; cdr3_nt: TGTGCCAGTAGTTCCTTTGCCTCTGGGGCCAACGTCCTGACTTTC
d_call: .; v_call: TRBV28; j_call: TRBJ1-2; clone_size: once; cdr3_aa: CASSPLSRGYTF; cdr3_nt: TGTGCCAGCAGTCCCCTGTCCAGAGGCTACACCTTC
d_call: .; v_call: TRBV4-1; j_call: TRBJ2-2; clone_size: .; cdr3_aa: CASSQELAANTGELFF; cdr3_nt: TGCGCCAGCAGCCAAGAGCTGGCCGCGAACACCGGGGAGCTGTTTTTT
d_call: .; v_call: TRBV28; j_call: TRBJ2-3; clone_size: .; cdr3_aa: CASSSQAVLGPDTQYF; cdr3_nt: TGTGCCAGCAGTTCACAAGCGGTCCTAGGCCCAGATACGCAGTATTTT
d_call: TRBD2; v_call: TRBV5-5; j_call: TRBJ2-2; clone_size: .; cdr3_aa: CASSSGTRLNTGELFF; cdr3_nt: TGTGCCAGCAGCTCGGGGACTAGGTTGAACACCGGGGAGCTGTTTTTT
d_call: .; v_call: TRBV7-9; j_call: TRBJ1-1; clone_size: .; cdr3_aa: CASSRSGGTEAFF; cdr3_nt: TGTGCCAGCAGCCGTAGCGGGGGGACTGAAGCTTTCTTT
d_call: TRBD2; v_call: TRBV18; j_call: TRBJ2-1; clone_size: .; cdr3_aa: CASSPQSQTSGNEQFF; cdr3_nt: TGTGCCAGCTCACCACAATCCCAGACTAGCGGAAATGAGCAGTTCTTC
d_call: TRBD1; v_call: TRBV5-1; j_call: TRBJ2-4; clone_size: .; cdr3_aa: CASSALPGQGLNIQYF; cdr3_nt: TGCGCCAGCAGCGCGCTACCGGGACAGGGACTGAACATTCAGTACTTC
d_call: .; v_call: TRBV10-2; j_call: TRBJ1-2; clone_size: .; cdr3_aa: CASSALYGYTF; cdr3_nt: TGCGCCAGCAGTGCACTCTATGGCTACACCTTC
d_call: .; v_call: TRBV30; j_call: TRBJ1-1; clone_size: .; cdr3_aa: CARSGADVNTEAFF; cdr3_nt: TGTGCCCGGTCGGGGGCGGATGTGAACACTGAAGCTTTCTTT
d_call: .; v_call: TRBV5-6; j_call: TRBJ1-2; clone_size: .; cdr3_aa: CASSLRGWNDYGYTF; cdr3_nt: TGTGCCAGCAGCTTGAGGGGTTGGAACGACTATGGCTACACCTTC
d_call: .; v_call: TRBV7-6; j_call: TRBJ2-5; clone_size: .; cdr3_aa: CASSLAPADQETQYF; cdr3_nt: TGTGCCAGCAGCTTAGCCCCGGCAGACCAAGAGACCCAGTACTTC
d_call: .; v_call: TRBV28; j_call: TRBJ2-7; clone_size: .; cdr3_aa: CASSTKTGTIYEQYF; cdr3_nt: TGTGCCAGCAGTACAAAAACCGGGACAATCTACGAGCAGTACTTC
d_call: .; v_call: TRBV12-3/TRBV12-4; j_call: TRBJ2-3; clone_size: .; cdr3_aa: CASRQEDTQYF; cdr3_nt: TGTGCCAGCAGGCAGGAAGATACGCAGTATTTT
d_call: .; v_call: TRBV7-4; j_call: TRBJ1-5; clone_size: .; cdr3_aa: CASSSPRVSGNQPQHF; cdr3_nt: TGTGCCAGCAGTTCCCCCCGGGTCTCGGGCAATCAGCCCCAGCATTTT
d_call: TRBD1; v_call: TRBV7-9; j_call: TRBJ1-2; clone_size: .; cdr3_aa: CASSRTGQWYGYTF; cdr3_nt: TGTGCCAGCAGTCGGACAGGGCAATGGTATGGCTACACCTTC
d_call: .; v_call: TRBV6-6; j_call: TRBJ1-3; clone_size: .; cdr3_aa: CASQTGSSGNTIYF; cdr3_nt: TGTGCCAGCCAAACAGGGAGCTCTGGAAACACCATATATTTT
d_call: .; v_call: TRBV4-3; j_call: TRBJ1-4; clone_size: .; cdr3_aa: CASSQDLSVLELFF; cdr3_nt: TGCGCCAGCAGCCAAGATCTCTCCGTATTAGAACTGTTTTTT
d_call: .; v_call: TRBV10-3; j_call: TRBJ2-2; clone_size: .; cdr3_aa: CAISELVGELFF; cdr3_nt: TGTGCCATCAGTGAGCTTGTCGGGGAGCTGTTTTTT
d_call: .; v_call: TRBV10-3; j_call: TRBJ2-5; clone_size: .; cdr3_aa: CAITQAGGQVQETQYF; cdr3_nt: TGTGCCATCACCCAAGCGGGTGGACAGGTTCAAGAGACCCAGTACTTC
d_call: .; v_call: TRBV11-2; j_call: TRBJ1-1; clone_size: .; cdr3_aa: CATRRQGNTEAFF; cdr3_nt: TGTGCCACCAGGAGGCAGGGAAACACTGAAGCTTTCTTT
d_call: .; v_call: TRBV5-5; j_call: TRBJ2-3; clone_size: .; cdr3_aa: CASSLAWSSTDTQYF; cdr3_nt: TGTGCCAGCAGCTTGGCTTGGTCTAGCACAGATACGCAGTATTTT
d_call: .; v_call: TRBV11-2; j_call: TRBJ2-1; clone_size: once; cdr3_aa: CASSLVGGQRDEQFF; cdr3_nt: TGTGCCAGCAGCTTAGTGGGCGGACAACGCGATGAGCAGTTCTTC
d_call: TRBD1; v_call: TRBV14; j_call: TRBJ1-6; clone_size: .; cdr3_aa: CASSPGTGSHSPLHF; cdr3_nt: TGTGCCAGCAGCCCAGGGACAGGATCCCATTCACCCCTCCACTTT
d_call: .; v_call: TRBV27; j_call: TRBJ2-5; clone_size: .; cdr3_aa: CASSPGGRETQYF; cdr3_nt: TGTGCCAGCAGTCCAGGGGGGAGGGAGACCCAGTACTTC
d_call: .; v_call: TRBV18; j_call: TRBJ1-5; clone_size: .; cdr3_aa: CASSPEGPNSNQPQHF; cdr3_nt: TGTGCCAGCTCACCGGAGGGACCGAATAGCAATCAGCCCCAGCATTTT
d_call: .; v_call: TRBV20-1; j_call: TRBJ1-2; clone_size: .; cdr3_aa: CSASLGGGYTF; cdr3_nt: TGCAGTGCTAGTCTAGGGGGTGGCTACACCTTC
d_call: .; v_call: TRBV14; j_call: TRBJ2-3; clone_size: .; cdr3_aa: CASSQGRTTDTQYF; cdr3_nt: TGTGCCAGCAGCCAAGGACGAACCACAGATACGCAGTATTTT
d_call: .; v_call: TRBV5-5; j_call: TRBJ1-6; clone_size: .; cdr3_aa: CASTDPGPNNSPLHF; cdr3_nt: TGTGCCAGCACCGACCCGGGACCCAATAATTCACCCCTCCACTTT
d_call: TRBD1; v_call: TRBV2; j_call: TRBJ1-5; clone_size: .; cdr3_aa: CASRIGTGKTVNQPQHF; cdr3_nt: TGTGCCAGCAGGATCGGGACAGGGAAAACCGTCAATCAGCCCCAGCATTTT
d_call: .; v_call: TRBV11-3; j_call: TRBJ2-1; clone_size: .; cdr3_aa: CASSLTNQGPGVQFF; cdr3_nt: TGTGCCAGCAGCTTAACTAACCAGGGACCCGGGGTGCAGTTCTTC
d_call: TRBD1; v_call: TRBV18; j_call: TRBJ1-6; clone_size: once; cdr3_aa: CASSSGVQGANSPLHF; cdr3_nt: TGTGCCAGCTCGTCCGGGGTACAGGGGGCTAATTCACCCCTCCACTTT
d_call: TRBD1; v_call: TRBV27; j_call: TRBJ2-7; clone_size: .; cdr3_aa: CASSLNRGYEQYF; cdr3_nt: TGTGCCAGCAGTTTAAACAGGGGCTACGAGCAGTACTTC
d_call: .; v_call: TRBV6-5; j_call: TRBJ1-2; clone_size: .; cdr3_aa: CASSPAVVVGGYTF; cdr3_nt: TGTGCCAGCAGCCCCGCGGTGGTGGTGGGTGGCTACACCTTC
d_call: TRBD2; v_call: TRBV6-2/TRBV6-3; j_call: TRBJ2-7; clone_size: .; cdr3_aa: CASSRGLATYEQYF; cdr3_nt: TGTGCCAGCAGCAGGGGACTAGCGACCTACGAGCAGTACTTC
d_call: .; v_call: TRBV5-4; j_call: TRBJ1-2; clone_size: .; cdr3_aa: CASSLGGTNYGYTF; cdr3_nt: TGTGCCAGCAGCTTGGGGGGGACGAACTATGGCTACACCTTC
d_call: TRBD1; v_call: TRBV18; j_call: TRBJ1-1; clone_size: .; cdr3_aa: CASSPDRANTEAFF; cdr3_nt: TGTGCCAGCTCACCAGACAGGGCAAACACTGAAGCTTTCTTT
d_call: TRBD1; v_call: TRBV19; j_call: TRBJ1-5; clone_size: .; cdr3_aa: CASSRDRNQPQHF; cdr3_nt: TGTGCCAGTAGCAGGGACAGGAATCAGCCCCAGCATTTT
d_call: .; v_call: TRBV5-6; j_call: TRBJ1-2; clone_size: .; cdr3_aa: CASSLAGGHYGYTF; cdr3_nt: TGTGCCAGCAGCTTGGCCGGGGGGCACTATGGCTACACCTTC
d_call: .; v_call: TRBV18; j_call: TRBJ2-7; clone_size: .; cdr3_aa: CASSPRTSSNYEQYF; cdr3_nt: TGTGCCAGCTCACCGCGTACTAGCTCAAACTACGAGCAGTACTTC
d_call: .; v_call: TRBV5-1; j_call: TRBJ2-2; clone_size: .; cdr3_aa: CASSTGLDTGELFF; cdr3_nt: TGCGCCAGCAGCACAGGGTTGGACACCGGGGAGCTGTTTTTT
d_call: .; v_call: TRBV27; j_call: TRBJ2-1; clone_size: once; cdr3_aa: CASSFVGSYNEQFF; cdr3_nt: TGTGCCAGCAGTTTCGTGGGATCCTACAATGAGCAGTTCTTC